One TCR beta chain is described in this entry. Per the authors' pipeline: Quantification of nucleated cells was approximated via reference gene primer amplification. Data came from immunoSEQ multiplex PCR; TCRdb stores just in-frame clones and leaves some out. For V, J and clone size, that table is used; D and trimming come from the DNA. This repertoire shows 90,000 or so clones, about 70% found once; its top ten account for 20% to 25%. These data originate in a study of blood T cell repertoires in COVID-19. Whole-study context: The origin of the acute and convalescent COVID-19 samples was the United States, Italy and Spain. T cells, B-cell-depleted T cells, or PBMCs supplied cDNA or gDNA.

The TCR was taken from a woman aged 60-70 years in a cohort sampled during active or convalescent COVID-19. Material: peripheral blood.

CDR3 sequence (DNA): TGTGCCACCAGTGACGTGACAGGAATTTATGGCTACACCTTC. Translation: CATSDVTGIYGYTF. The chain carries TRBV24-1 and TRBJ1-2, with a possible D match to TRBD1 (6 bases). V lost 4 bases and J lost 5, with 13 bases in between. Germline V lookup: CDR1 KGHDR, CDR2 SFDVKD. This CDR3 comprises 14 residues.